This T cell receptor (beta chain) emerged from a study of blood T cell repertoires in COVID-19. Study background: Specimens from acute and convalescent COVID-19 originated in the United States, Italy and Spain. Sample material is recorded as cDNA or gDNA derived from T cells, B-cell-depleted T cells, or PBMCs.

Original processing methods: For nucleated cells, counts were estimated from reference gene primer amplification. Assay used: immunoSEQ multiplex PCR; TCRdb lists only in-frame clones, some missing. V and J calls plus clone size are reproduced from that table; the DNA served to infer D and trimming. Of some 190,000 clones in the sample, 82% were seen once. Patients at the Seattle site were enrolled during active infection and followed longitudinally. The V end lost 1 base, the J end lost 1 base, and 13 bases lay between the germline ends. The CDR3 contains 17 residues. CDR1 SGHNT and CDR2 YENEEA come from the germline V gene.

This chain connects TRBV11-3 to TRBJ1-4; weak D call: TRBD1 (6 bases). The material sequenced was peripheral blood. This TCR was sampled from a woman aged 60-70 years with COVID-19, enrolled during active disease. As DNA, the CDR3 is TGTGCCAGCAGCTTAGTTCGCGGGGGCCTAACTAATGAAAAACTGTTTTTT. Its translation: CASSLVRGGLTNEKLFF.